The TCR beta chain under discussion was sequenced for a study of Ad26.COV2.S vaccination and SARS-CoV-2 variants. The study, taken as a whole, reports: Vaccinated individuals (as opposed to placebo recipients) had higher spike-specific TCR breadth.

Treatment of the sample: about 20 received Ad26.COV2.S at low or high dose, single or two shots; 5 received placebo; per-sample allocation not given. Sampling was done on day 63 after the first vaccine or placebo injection. Sequenced by immunoSEQ multiplex PCR; TCRdb stores in-frame clones only, minus some. The table lists 380,000 or so clones, 88% of them singletons. V shed 0 bases and J shed 6 bases, with 12 bases lying between them. This CDR3 is 16 amino acids long. Germline V gene lookup returns CDR1 MGHRA and CDR2 YSYEKL. In the case of this clone: Its antigen is not known.

The specimen comprised peripheral blood, sampled in a trial of Ad26.COV2.S vaccine versus placebo. This rearrangement joins TRBV4-1 to TRBJ1-6; possibly TRBD1 for D (5 bases). The receptor was isolated from a person between 18 and 65 years old who received the Ad26.COV2.S COVID-19 vaccine or a placebo. The CDR3 spells CASSQEGVSGNSPLHF. The CDR3 nucleotides are TGCGCCAGCAGCCAAGAGGGGGTCTCGGGTAATTCACCCCTCCACTTT.